Reported below is one T cell receptor beta chain. TCRbeta library preparation incorporated unique molecular identifiers. TCRdb fed the PCR reads into MiXCR, producing one record per CDR3 protein. The table includes around 700,000 distinct CDR3 sequences, 10% to 15% detected once. These data come from a study of T-cell reconstitution after alpha-beta-depleted transplantation in children. The germline V gene has CDR1 LGHDT and CDR2 YNNKEL (reference sequence). This CDR3 contains 16 residues. V lost 0 bases and J lost 6, with 16 bases in between. The specimen was PBMCs, collected before TCRalphabeta/CD19-depleted stem cell transplant. The chain recombines TRBV3-1 with TRBJ2-3; D gene ambiguous. The TCR sequence derives from a girl aged 2 to 10 with congenital amegakaryocytic thrombocytopenia, due to receive a stem cell transplant. CDR3 DNA: TGTGCCAGCAGCCAAGAGTGGGGAAGGAGCCTGGATACGCAGTATTTT. Its protein product is CASSQEWGRSLDTQYF.